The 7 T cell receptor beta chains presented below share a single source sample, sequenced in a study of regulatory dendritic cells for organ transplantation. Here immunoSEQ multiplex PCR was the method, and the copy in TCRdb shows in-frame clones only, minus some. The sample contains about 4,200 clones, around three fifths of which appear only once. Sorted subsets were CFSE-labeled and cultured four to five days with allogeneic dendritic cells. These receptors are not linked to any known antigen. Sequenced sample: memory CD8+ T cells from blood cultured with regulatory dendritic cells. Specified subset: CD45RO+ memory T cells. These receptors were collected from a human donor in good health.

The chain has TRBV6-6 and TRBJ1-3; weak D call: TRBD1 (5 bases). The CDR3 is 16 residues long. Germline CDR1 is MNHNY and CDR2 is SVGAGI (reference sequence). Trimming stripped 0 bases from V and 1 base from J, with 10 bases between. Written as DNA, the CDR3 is TGTGCCAGCAGTTACTCTCCGTCAGGGTCTGGAAACACCATATATTTT. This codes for CASSYSPSGSGNTIYF.

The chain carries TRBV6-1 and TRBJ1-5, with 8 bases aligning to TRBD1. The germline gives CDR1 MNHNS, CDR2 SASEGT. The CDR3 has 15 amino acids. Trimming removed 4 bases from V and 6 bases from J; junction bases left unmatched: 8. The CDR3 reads CASSGDRGLAQPQHF. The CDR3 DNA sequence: TGTGCCAGCAGTGGAGACAGGGGACTGGCTCAGCCCCAGCATTTT.

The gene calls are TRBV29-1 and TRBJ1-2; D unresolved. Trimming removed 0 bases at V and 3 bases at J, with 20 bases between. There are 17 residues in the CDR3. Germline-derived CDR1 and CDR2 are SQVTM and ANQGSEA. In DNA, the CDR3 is TGCAGCGTTGAAGATCCCCTAGCCACCCGGGTCGACTATGGCTACACCTTC. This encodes CSVEDPLATRVDYGYTF. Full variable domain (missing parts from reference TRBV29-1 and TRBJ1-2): SAVISQKPSRDICQRGTSLTIQCQVDSQVTMMFWYRQQPGQSLTLIATANQGSEATYESGFVIDKFPISRPNLTFSTLTVSNMSPEDSSIYLCSVEDPLATRVDYGYTFGSGTRLTVV.

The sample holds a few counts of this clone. This CDR3 reads CASSQTSGGPYEQYF. Written as DNA, the CDR3 is TGCGCCAGCAGCCAAACTAGCGGGGGACCCTACGAGCAGTACTTC. The chain joins TRBV4-1 to TRBJ2-7; 11 bases align to TRBD2. The CDR3 covers 15 residues. Germline V lookup: CDR1 MGHRA, CDR2 YSYEKL. With V trimmed by 2 bases and J by 2 bases, 2 bases remained unmatched.

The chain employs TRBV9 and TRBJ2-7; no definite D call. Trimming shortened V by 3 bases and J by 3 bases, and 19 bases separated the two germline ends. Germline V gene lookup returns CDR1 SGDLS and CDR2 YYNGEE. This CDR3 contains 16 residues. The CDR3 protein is CASSAGQGGRYYEQYF. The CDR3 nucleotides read TGTGCCAGCAGCGCCGGTCAAGGTGGCAGGTACTACGAGCAGTACTTC.

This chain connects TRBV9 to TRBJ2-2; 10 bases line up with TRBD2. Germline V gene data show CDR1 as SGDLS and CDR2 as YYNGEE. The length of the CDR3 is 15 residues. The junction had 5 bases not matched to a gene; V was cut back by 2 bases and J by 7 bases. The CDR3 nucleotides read TGTGCCAGCAGCGTCCTAGCGGGGGTCGACGGGGAGCTGTTTTTT. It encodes CASSVLAGVDGELFF.

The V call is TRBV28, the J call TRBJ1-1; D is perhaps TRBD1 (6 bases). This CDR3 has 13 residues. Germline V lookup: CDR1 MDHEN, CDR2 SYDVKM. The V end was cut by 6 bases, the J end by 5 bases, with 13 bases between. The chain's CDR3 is CASRRLTGTEAFF. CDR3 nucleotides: TGTGCCAGCAGACGACTTACAGGGACTGAAGCTTTCTTT.